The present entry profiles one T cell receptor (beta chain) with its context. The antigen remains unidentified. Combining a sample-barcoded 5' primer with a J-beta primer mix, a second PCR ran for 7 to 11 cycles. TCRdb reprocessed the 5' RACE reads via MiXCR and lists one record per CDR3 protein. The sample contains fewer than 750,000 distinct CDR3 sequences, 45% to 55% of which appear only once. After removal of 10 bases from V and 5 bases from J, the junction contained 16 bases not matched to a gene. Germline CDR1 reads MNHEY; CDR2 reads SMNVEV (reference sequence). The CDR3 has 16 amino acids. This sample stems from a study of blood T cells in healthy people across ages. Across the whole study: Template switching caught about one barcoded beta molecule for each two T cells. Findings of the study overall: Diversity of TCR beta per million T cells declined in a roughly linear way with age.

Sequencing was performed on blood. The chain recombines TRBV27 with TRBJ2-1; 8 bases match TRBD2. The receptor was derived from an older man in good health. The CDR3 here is CAISQLREGEHNEQFF. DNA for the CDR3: TGTGCCATCTCACAGTTACGGGAGGGTGAACACAATGAGCAGTTCTTC.